This T cell receptor beta chain was identified during a study of blood T cell repertoires in COVID-19. Across the whole study: The United States, Italy and Spain provided the acute and convalescent COVID-19 samples.

This clone was detected only a few times. The authors' processing: Researchers report that nucleated cell counts were estimated from reference gene primer amplification. The protocol was immunoSEQ multiplex PCR, while the TCRdb copy is restricted to in-frame clones and leaves out a portion. V, J and clone size derive from that table, while D and trimming were established from the DNA sequence. Here the sample spans about 130,000 clones, more than 75% being singletons. The CDR3 runs 16 residues. Germline V gives CDR1 KGHDR, CDR2 SFDVKD. V gave up 3 bases and J gave up 6 bases; unmatched junction bases: 7.

V and J are TRBV24-1 and TRBJ2-3; 11 bases are shared with TRBD2. The specimen was peripheral blood. This receptor was taken from a man over 45 with active COVID-19. Written as DNA, the CDR3 is TGTGCCACCAGTGATCCCCTAGCGGGAGGCCTGGATACGCAGTATTTT. It specifies CATSDPLAGGLDTQYF.